A selection of T cell receptor beta chains follows, all from one sample in a study of OX40 agonist ivuxolimab in advanced cancers. The assay was immunoSEQ multiplex PCR, and TCRdb's table has in-frame clones only and misses some. The table lists 50,000 or so clones, more than 85% of them singletons. The sample was CD4+ or CD8+ T cells sorted from blood, taken in a trial of the OX40 agonist ivuxolimab. The receptors here all came from an adult with an advanced solid tumor such as melanoma, head and neck, liver or kidney cancer. Each CDR3 is given with its conserved first and last residue. Fields, in order: CDR3 length, V gene, CDR3 protein.

17 | TRBV10-3 | CAISEPLAGESYNEQFF
16 | TRBV5-5 | CASSHTGLTYNSPLHF
12 | TRBV28 | CASSLALHEQYF
17 | TRBV7-2 | CASSLWGAGRGHEKLFF
16 | TRBV19 | CASSLGVGRAVYEQYF
14 | TRBV5-5 | CASMPRGFQETQYF
21 | TRBV21-1 | CASSKATSGGPGLISNQPQHF
11 | TRBV10-2 | CASRIGDEQYF
16 | TRBV5-6 | CASSLRLPEAKNIQYF
17 | TRBV4-1 | CASSQEFMLRGSYEQYF
14 | TRBV27 | CASTPIGGSTEAFF
15 | TRBV6-6 | CASSYGPGGYNEQFF
17 | TRBV13 | CASSSRQGRTGGTEAFF
15 | TRBV5-1 | CASSWDREASYEQYF
14 | TRBV7-8 | CASSPGHSNQPQHF
15 | TRBV10-3 | CAISGLAGTDNEQFF
13 | TRBV27 | CASSLLDNTEQYF
15 | TRBV7-9 | CASSLSGQGAETQYF
13 | TRBV5-6 | CASSSLPDAELIF
15 | TRBV19 | CASSMATRSNQPQHF
14 | TRBV6-1 | CASTSGSSDYEQYF
16 | TRBV4-1 | CASSQTTGVIQETQYF
16 | TRBV5-1 | CASSAWGASSYNEQFF
20 | TRBV5-3 | CARSLGRGTGVLSGANVLTF
16 | TRBV5-1 | CASSSRLAGKFGELFF
14 | TRBV27 | CASSRGTGNQPQHF
15 | TRBV19 | CASSLGTSGENEQFF
16 | TRBV27 | CASSALQGGGRDTQYF
13 | TRBV19 | CASSIGTGGEQYF
14 | TRBV27 | CATTATRLYNEQFF
14 | TRBV6-1 | CASSEDRGYTEAFF
16 | TRBV5-4 | CASSTGTSGRDYEQYF
15 | TRBV6-4 | CASSDFAGVANEQFF
17 | TRBV28 | CASSSDLAGGGTDTQYF
13 | TRBV9 | CASSPSELNEQYF
15 | TRBV7-6 | CASSLLADITDTQYF
13 | TRBV6-5 | CATAPTSTDTQYF